The 13 T cell receptor beta chains below all came from one sample that was sequenced in a study of identical twins' blood T cells. TCRdb recomputed calls from the 5' RACE reads with MiXCR, one row per CDR3 protein. The sample holds a few hundred thousand distinct CDR3 sequences, roughly 28% seen once. Sequencing was done on a sample of PBMCs. Receptors were obtained from a woman between 18 and 50 years old in good health.

This sequence joins TRBV20-1 and TRBJ1-3, with 8 bases identical to TRBD1. The CDR3 runs 13 residues. The germline CDR1 and CDR2 sequences are DFQATT and SNEGSKA (reference sequence). V was pared by 6 bases and J by 3 bases, with 4 bases of the junction left unmatched. The CDR3 loop is CSAMTGVGNTIYF. CDR3 coding DNA: TGCAGTGCCATGACAGGGGTTGGAAACACCATATATTTT.

The V call is TRBV6-6, the J call TRBJ1-5; D gene unclear. The CDR3 is made up of 15 amino acids. V shed 3 bases and J shed 4 bases, with 13 bases lying between them. CDR1 is MNHNY, CDR2 SVGAGI, per germline (reference sequence). The CDR3 here is CASSYVDTGNQPQHF. CDR3 coding DNA: TGTGCCAGCAGTTATGTCGATACTGGGAATCAGCCCCAGCATTTT.

V gene TRBV20-1 combines with J gene TRBJ2-1; perhaps TRBD2 as D (6 bases). The germline gives CDR1 DFQATT, CDR2 SNEGSKA (reference sequence). The CDR3 extends over 14 amino acids. Trimming stripped 5 bases from V and 3 bases from J, with 14 bases between. The CDR3 sequence is CSAGDSNLYNEQFF. Written as DNA, the CDR3 is TGCAGTGCTGGGGACTCAAACCTCTACAATGAGCAGTTCTTC.

This clonotype has only a few counts. The chain carries TRBV29-1 and TRBJ1-1; no clear D gene. This CDR3 has 10 residues. V lost 3 bases and J lost 11, with 10 bases in between. Per germline, CDR1 SQVTM and CDR2 ANQGSEA. CDR3 nucleotides: TGCAGCGTTGAGGACCCCTGGGCTTTCTTT. It translates to CSVEDPWAFF.

The chain combines TRBV12-3 or TRBV12-4 with TRBJ2-3, with D uncertain. V lost 2 bases and J 8 bases, leaving 8 bases between the germline ends. This CDR3 is 12 amino acids long. The CDR3 region is CASSLPSPTQYF. CDR3 coding DNA: TGTGCCAGCAGTTTACCCTCACCTACGCAGTATTTT.

This clonotype was counted between two and nine times. A much larger clone lies a single base off, so this may be a read error. The chain carries TRBV6-2 or TRBV6-3 and TRBJ1-1; no reliable D call. Germline loops: CDR1 MNHEY, CDR2 SVGEGT. This CDR3 spans 11 amino acids. Trimming cost V 11 bases and J 7 bases, with 14 bases left between them. The CDR3 is CAGSGGLEAFF. For the CDR3, the DNA is TGTGCCGGTAGCGGAGGGCTTGAAGCTTTCTTT.

The CDR3 sequence: CASSGGTGGQNTEAFF. CDR3 nucleotides: TGCGCCAGCAGCGGAGGGACAGGGGGCCAGAACACTGAAGCTTTCTTT. The V call is TRBV5-1, the J call TRBJ1-1; 12 bases are shared with TRBD1. The trim removed 4 bases at V and 1 base at J, leaving 5 bases unmatched. This CDR3 region has 16 residues. Germline V gene lookup returns CDR1 SGHRS and CDR2 YFSETQ.

This clonotype was recorded many times. V is TRBV6-1 and J is TRBJ1-1; no firm D call. This CDR3 is 12 amino acids long. Germline CDR1 is MNHNS and CDR2 is SASEGT. V was clipped by 4 bases and J by 10 bases, with 13 bases between them. CDR3 sequence: CASSGLEGTAFF. DNA for the CDR3: TGTGCCAGCAGTGGTTTGGAGGGAACAGCTTTCTTT.

This clonotype has a handful of counts. The V and J genes are TRBV20-1 and TRBJ1-5; 7 nucleotides agree with TRBD1. There are 11 residues in the CDR3. The germline CDR1 and CDR2 sequences are DFQATT and SNEGSKA (reference sequence). Trimming took 4 bases from V and 11 from J; bases not matched to a gene: 5. CDR3 amino acids: CSAKTGDSQHF. CDR3 sequence (DNA): TGCAGTGCTAAAACAGGGGATTCCCAGCATTTT.

This clonotype came up a few times. V and J are TRBV5-1 and TRBJ2-3; 8 nucleotides agree with TRBD1. The CDR3 has 15 residues. The J segment lost 4 bases and the V segment lost 4 bases, leaving 8 bases of the junction unmatched. The germline V gene has CDR1 SGHRS and CDR2 YFSETQ. CDR3 nucleotide sequence: TGCGCCAGCAGCGTTACAGGACAGGGAGCAGATACGCAGTATTTT. As protein: CASSVTGQGADTQYF.

The chain links TRBV5-1 to TRBJ2-2; a weak D match, TRBD2 (6 bases). The germline V gene has CDR1 SGHRS and CDR2 YFSETQ. There are 15 residues in the CDR3. With 4 bases removed from V and 4 bases from J, the gap between germline ends came to 14 bases. In DNA form, the CDR3 reads TGCGCCAGCAGCGCGGGGACGGTCTCCACCGGGGAGCTGTTTTTT. This gives the protein CASSAGTVSTGELFF. The full variable domain, rest sourced from reference TRBV5-1 and TRBJ2-2, is KAGVTQTPRYLIKTRGQQVTLSCSPISGHRSVSWYQQTPGQGLQFLFEYFSETQRNKGNFPGRFSGRQFSNSRSEMNVSTLELGDSALYLCASSAGTVSTGELFFGEGSRLTVL.

The chain is built from TRBV6-2 or TRBV6-3 and TRBJ2-3; 8 bases agree with TRBD1. Germline values: CDR1 MNHEY, CDR2 SVGEGT. The CDR3 contains 13 residues. The V gene end was trimmed by 6 bases and the J gene end by 3 bases; junction bases not matched to a gene: 2. The CDR3 DNA reads TGTGCCAGCAGACGACAGGGGACAGATACGCAGTATTTT. Its protein product is CASRRQGTDTQYF.

Regarding this clonotype: The junction departs from germline at one end; a sequencing error may be responsible. The chain has TRBV28 and TRBJ2-1; D call uncertain. The CDR3 spans 16 residues. In germline, CDR1 is MDHEN, CDR2 SYDVKM. CDR3 protein: CASSLSGRLSCNEQFF. The CDR3 DNA is TGTGCCAGCAGTTTAAGTGGGCGGCTCTCCTGCAATGAGCAGTTCTTC.